This T cell receptor beta chain was profiled in a study of T-cell reconstitution after alpha-beta-depleted transplantation in children. This clonotype was observed many times. Germline V gives CDR1 SGHRS, CDR2 YFSETQ. This CDR3 has 14 amino acids. V was cut by 2 bases and J by 5 bases, with 11 bases left in between. Using unique molecular identifiers, the investigators prepared the TCRbeta library. MiXCR was run by TCRdb on the PCR reads, yielding one entry per CDR3 protein. This sample yields roughly 120,000 distinct CDR3 sequences, of which under 13% are seen a single time; around 8.5% belongs to the top ten.

This specimen was PBMCs from the stem cell graft donor, taken from the stem cell graft. The sequence was obtained from a human donor who donated a stem cell graft to a child with acute lymphoblastic leukemia. This chain joins TRBV5-1 and TRBJ1-3; D unclear. Here the CDR3 reads CASSFGQERNTIYF. The CDR3 bases are TGCGCCAGCAGCTTCGGTCAGGAACGAAACACCATATATTTT.